The 32 T cell receptor beta chains given below trace back to one sample, sequenced in a study of T cell changes during pregnancy in multiple sclerosis. Repertoires were generated with immunoSEQ multiplex PCR, while TCRdb's copy carries only in-frame clones and drops some. Here the sample spans fewer than 30,000 clones, 88% being singletons. Here the sequenced sample was CD8+ T cells from peripheral blood mononuclear cells, taken in the second trimester of pregnancy. The source of these receptors is a female donor with multiple sclerosis, enrolled in a pregnancy study.

This clone was recorded many times. The CDR3 sequence is CASTPSGGSVYEQYF. CDR3 DNA sequence: TGTGCCAGCACCCCTAGCGGGGGGTCCGTCTACGAGCAGTACTTC. The gene calls are TRBV5-4 and TRBJ2-7; 11 nucleotides match TRBD2. With 6 bases clipped from V and 3 bases from J, the junction kept 8 bases outside the gene matches. CDR3 size: 15 residues. CDR1 and CDR2 from the germline V gene are SGHNT and YYREEE (reference sequence). The variable domain in full, with the rest retrieved from reference TRBV5-4 and TRBJ2-7, is ETGVTQSPTHLIKTRGQQVTLRCSSQSGHNTVSWYQQALGQGPQFIFQYYREEENGRGNFPPRFSGLQFPNYSSELNVNALELDDSALYLCASTPSGGSVYEQYFGPGTRLTVT.

The rearrangement uses TRBV5-4 and TRBJ2-5, with a tentative D call TRBD2 (6 bases). The CDR3 sequence is 17 residues long. V lost 0 bases and J lost 2, with 17 bases in between. Germline CDR1 and CDR2: SGHNT and YYREEE (reference sequence). CDR3 DNA: TGTGCCAGCAGCTTGGCCCCCCAGTTTAGCGGACAAGAGACCCAGTACTTC. Translated, it gives CASSLAPQFSGQETQYF.

The chain links TRBV1 to TRBJ2-3; the D call of TRBD1 is as the table states it, not checked on the DNA. TRBV1 counts as a pseudogene. This CDR3 region has 15 residues. The CDR3 DNA follows: TGCACCAGCAGCCCTTCCCCAGGGGGCACAGATACGCAGTATTTT. This encodes CTSSPSPGGTDTQYF.

Remarks on this clone: This may come from a read error, since a much larger clone is one base off. The sample holds other DNA sequences that translate to the same CDR3. V and J are TRBV6-4 and TRBJ2-1, with 10 bases identical to TRBD2. J lost 6 bases, V lost 0 bases, and 2 bases had no gene match. Germline assignment: CDR1 MRHNA and CDR2 SNTAGT. This CDR3 region has 15 residues. CDR3 DNA: TGTGCCAGCAGTGACTCGAGCGGGGGGGCCAATGAGCAGTTCTTC. As protein: CASSDSSGGANEQFF.

The V and J genes are TRBV11-2 and TRBJ2-3; no clear D. The CDR3 contains 15 residues. The germline V and J ends were trimmed by 5 bases and 5 bases, with 17 bases remaining between them. In germline, CDR1 is SGHAT, CDR2 FQNNGV. CDR3 bases: TGTGCCAGCAGCCCGAAGAGTGGTAGCCGAGATACGCAGTATTTT. Encoded protein: CASSPKSGSRDTQYF.

The chain combines TRBV6-1 with TRBJ1-1, with D hard to call. V was pared by 5 bases and J by 5 bases, with 15 bases between. The CDR3 length is 14 residues. Germline-derived CDR1 and CDR2 are MNHNS and SASEGT. CDR3 protein: CASSNSTRRTEAFF. For the CDR3, the DNA is TGTGCCAGCAGTAACTCGACCCGGAGGACTGAAGCTTTCTTT.

This chain links TRBV9 with TRBJ1-1, with no clear D. This CDR3 is 13 amino acids long. The germline V gene has CDR1 SGDLS and CDR2 YYNGEE. V was shortened by 0 bases and J by 5 bases, with 8 bases between the two germline ends. In nucleotides, the CDR3 is TGTGCCAGCAGCGTAGAATGGGAGACTGAAGCTTTCTTT. Translating gives CASSVEWETEAFF.

This chain uses TRBV11-2 with TRBJ2-2; 10 nucleotides line up with TRBD2. Germline CDR1 is SGHAT and CDR2 is FQNNGV. The CDR3 runs to 16 residues. V gave up 3 bases and J gave up 5 bases; unmatched junction bases: 6. CDR3 residues: CASSFWLAGVTGELFF. The DNA of the CDR3 is TGTGCCAGCAGCTTTTGGCTAGCGGGGGTTACCGGGGAGCTGTTTTTT.

The chain joins TRBV10-1 to TRBJ1-4; no reliable D call. This CDR3 is built from 13 residues. V was cut by 0 bases and J by 14 bases, with 13 bases left in between. CDR1 WNHNN and CDR2 SYGVQD come from the germline V gene (reference sequence). CDR3 sequence (DNA): TGCGCCAGCAGTGAGTCTGAAGCGGGCCTCCTGTTTTTT. It is translated as CASSESEAGLLFF.

The chain links TRBV6-4 to TRBJ2-7; TRBD1 matches 7 bases. V lost 0 bases to trimming and J lost 5 bases; unmatched junction nucleotides: 10. This CDR3 is built from 16 residues. Looked up from germline, CDR1 is MRHNA and CDR2 is SNTAGT. The CDR3 here is CASSDSPMDRSHEQYF. CDR3 bases: TGTGCCAGCAGTGACTCTCCCATGGACAGGAGCCACGAGCAGTACTTC.

The chain carries TRBV9 and TRBJ1-1; D ambiguous. The CDR3 length is 14 residues. Germline V gives CDR1 SGDLS, CDR2 YYNGEE. Trimming left V 3 bases short and J 0 bases short, with 9 bases between. Here the CDR3 DNA reads TGTGCCAGCAGCGCTGTCGGGGTGAACACTGAAGCTTTCTTT. It translates to CASSAVGVNTEAFF.

The V gene is TRBV5-5, the J gene TRBJ2-7; 8 bases align to TRBD1. Germline V gene data show CDR1 as SGHKS and CDR2 as YYEKEE (reference sequence). The junction had 6 bases not matched to a gene; V was cut back by 3 bases and J by 4 bases. The CDR3 is made up of 14 amino acids. The CDR3 DNA sequence: TGTGCCAGCAGCTGGACAGGGCCGGAGTACGAGCAGTACTTC. Amino acid sequence: CASSWTGPEYEQYF. Looking up the rest from reference TRBV5-5 and TRBJ2-7 gives the full variable domain: DAGVTQSPTHLIKTRGQQVTLRCSPISGHKSVSWYQQVLGQGPQFIFQYYEKEERGRGNFPDRFSARQFPNYSSELNVNALLLGDSALYLCASSWTGPEYEQYFGPGTRLTVT.

With respect to this clone: The same CDR3 also results from other DNA sequences found in this sample. The rearrangement joins TRBV6-6 to TRBJ1-2; possibly TRBD1 for D (5 bases). Germline V gene lookup returns CDR1 MNHNY and CDR2 SVGAGI (reference sequence). CDR3 size: 11 residues. V lost 4 bases and J lost 14, with 14 bases in between. The CDR3 loop reads CASSSARGYTF. The CDR3 DNA sequence: TGTGCCAGCAGTTCCGCACGGGGGTATACCTTC.

The chain has TRBV11-2 and TRBJ2-5; TRBD2 aligns across 8 bases. Germline loops: CDR1 SGHAT, CDR2 FQNNGV. The CDR3 contains 15 residues. The junction had 9 bases not matched to a gene; V was cut back by 5 bases and J by 4 bases. This chain's CDR3 is CASSNPSGGLETQYF. The CDR3, as DNA: TGTGCCAGCAGCAACCCGAGCGGGGGATTAGAGACCCAGTACTTC.

The genes are TRBV5-4 and TRBJ1-2, with 9 bases lining up with TRBD1. The trim removed 2 bases at V and 3 bases at J, leaving 2 bases unmatched. Germline values: CDR1 SGHNT, CDR2 YYREEE (reference sequence). The CDR3 consists of 14 residues. The CDR3 loop reads CASSLQGADYGYTF. Here the CDR3 DNA reads TGTGCCAGCAGCTTACAGGGGGCCGACTATGGCTACACCTTC.

V gene TRBV6-5 combines with J gene TRBJ2-7; 8 bases align to TRBD1. Trimming at V came to 2 bases and at J to 5 bases, leaving 5 bases not matched to a gene. The germline V gene has CDR1 MNHEY and CDR2 SVGAGI. The CDR3 extends over 14 amino acids. CDR3 region: CASSYVTGQDEQYF. Written as DNA, the CDR3 is TGTGCCAGCAGTTACGTGACGGGACAGGACGAGCAGTACTTC.

The rearrangement uses TRBV7-2 and TRBJ2-7; 8 nucleotides align to TRBD1. Trimming cost V 2 bases and J 1 base; bases outside gene matches: 4. There are 15 residues in the CDR3. Germline V gives CDR1 SGHTA, CDR2 FQGNSA. The CDR3 protein is CASSLTGQESYEQYF. For the CDR3, the DNA is TGTGCCAGCAGCTTAACGGGACAGGAGTCCTACGAGCAGTACTTC. The complete variable domain, with remaining parts taken from reference TRBV7-2 and TRBJ2-7, reads GAGVSQSPSNKVTEKGKDVELRCDPISGHTALYWYRQSLGQGLEFLIYFQGNSAPDKSGLPSDRFSAERTGGSVSTLTIQRTQQEDSAVYLCASSLTGQESYEQYFGPGTRLTVT.

The chain uses TRBV7-9 and TRBJ1-2; 10 bases are a match to TRBD1. Germline CDR1 reads SEHNR; CDR2 reads FQNEAQ (reference sequence). The ends lost 1 base at V and 5 bases at J; junction bases unmatched: 7. The CDR3 is 16 amino acids. The CDR3 region is CASSLEGQGRAYGYTF. The CDR3 DNA is TGTGCCAGCAGCTTAGAGGGACAGGGGAGGGCATATGGCTACACCTTC.

This sequence joins TRBV19 and TRBJ2-7; the match to TRBD1 covers 9 bases. The germline CDR1 and CDR2 sequences are LNHDA and SQIVND (reference sequence). The CDR3 has 14 amino acids. With 5 bases clipped from V and 3 bases from J, the junction kept 5 bases outside the gene matches. CDR3 in DNA: TGTGCCAGTAGTGGCCCGGACAGGGGCTACGAGCAGTACTTC. Translating gives CASSGPDRGYEQYF. Supplemented by reference TRBV19 and TRBJ2-7, the full variable domain reads DGGITQSPKYLFRKEGQNVTLSCEQNLNHDAMYWYRQDPGQGLRLIYYSQIVNDFQKGDIAEGYSVSREKKESFPLTVTSAQKNPTAFYLCASSGPDRGYEQYFGPGTRLTVT.

V usage is TRBV12-5 and J usage is TRBJ1-2, with D maybe TRBD1 (5 bases). CDR1 and CDR2 (germline): LGHNT, FRNRAP. There are 14 residues in the CDR3. V was cut by 6 bases and J by 4 bases, with 15 bases left in between. CDR3 protein: CASGSADRRYGYTF. CDR3 DNA sequence: TGTGCTAGTGGCTCCGCCGACAGACGCTATGGCTACACCTTC. Based on the CDR3 plus reference TRBV12-5 and TRBJ1-2, the full variable domain is DARVTQTPRHKVTEMGQEVTMRCQPILGHNTVFWYRQTMMQGLELLAYFRNRAPLDDSGMPKDRFSAEMPDATLATLKIQPSEPRDSAVYFCASGSADRRYGYTFGSGTRLTVV.

The chain carries TRBV14 and TRBJ1-6, with D perhaps TRBD1 (5 bases). This CDR3 contains 15 residues. The germline V gene has CDR1 SGHDN and CDR2 FVKESK. V lost 5 bases to trimming and J lost 7 bases, with 15 bases between them. The CDR3 DNA sequence: TGTGCCAGCAGCTCCAGCGCAGGGTTCAATTCACCCCTCCACTTT. Residues: CASSSSAGFNSPLHF.

The chain employs TRBV5-6 and TRBJ1-2, with TRBD1 matching over 8 bases. The germline V gene encodes CDR1 SGHDT and CDR2 YYEEEE. Trimming removed 0 bases from V and 5 bases from J; junction bases left unmatched: 6. CDR3 length: 15 residues. This CDR3 is CASSLGTGLWYGYTF. The DNA of the CDR3 is TGTGCCAGCAGCTTGGGGACAGGGCTCTGGTATGGCTACACCTTC.

The gene calls are TRBV1 and TRBJ1-1; no DNA check was done on the table's D call, TRBD1. TRBV1 is deemed a pseudogene. The length of the CDR3 is 19 residues. CDR3 DNA: TGCACCAGCAGCCAAACCAGGGACGACAGGCACTGGATGAACACTGAAGCTTTCTTT. It is translated as CTSSQTRDDRHWMNTEAFF.

The chain recombines TRBV19 with TRBJ1-5, with a possible D match to TRBD1 (6 bases). Germline V gene data show CDR1 as LNHDA and CDR2 as SQIVND (reference sequence). This CDR3 has 16 residues. Trimming shortened V by 1 base and J by 6 bases, and 16 bases separated the two germline ends. Written as DNA, the CDR3 is TGTGCCAGTAGTATAGTAGGGGGGGACAATCGTCAGCCCCAGCATTTT. It specifies CASSIVGGDNRQPQHF.

V usage is TRBV13 and J usage is TRBJ1-2; TRBD1 might be the D (5 bases). This CDR3 comprises 14 residues. V lost 1 base and J 4 bases, leaving 10 bases between the germline ends. Germline V lookup: CDR1 PRHDT, CDR2 FYEKMQ (reference sequence). In DNA, the CDR3 is TGTGCCAGCAGCTTAGACCGGACAAGCTATGGCTACACCTTC. This gives the protein CASSLDRTSYGYTF.

This clone is a singleton in its sample. This rearrangement joins TRBV4-3 to TRBJ2-3; TRBD2 agrees at 7 bases. Germline assignment: CDR1 LGHNA and CDR2 YSLEER. This CDR3 is 16 amino acids long. V gave up 0 bases and J gave up 5 bases; unmatched junction bases: 8. This CDR3 reads CASSQDLQRGGDTQYF. CDR3 coding DNA: TGCGCCAGCAGCCAAGATTTACAGCGGGGAGGAGATACGCAGTATTTT.

The chain joins TRBV19 to TRBJ1-1; TRBD1 matches 7 bases. The CDR3 is made up of 13 amino acids. The V and J ends lost 4 bases and 1 base, in that order; junction bases with no gene match: 0. Germline values: CDR1 LNHDA, CDR2 SQIVND (reference sequence). This CDR3 is CASSTGGNTEAFF. The CDR3 DNA reads as TGTGCCAGTAGTACAGGGGGGAACACTGAAGCTTTCTTT.

The V call is TRBV5-1, the J call TRBJ2-5; the match to TRBD2 covers 12 bases. Germline-derived CDR1 and CDR2 are SGHRS and YFSETQ. CDR3 length: 15 amino acids. J lost 4 bases, V lost 4 bases, and 5 bases had no gene match. The CDR3: CASSAGLAGRETQYF. In nucleotides, the CDR3 is TGCGCCAGCAGCGCGGGACTAGCGGGTAGAGAGACCCAGTACTTC.

J is TRBJ2-2 and V is TRBV4-2, with D possibly being TRBD1 (5 bases). V lost 4 bases to trimming and J lost 2 bases, with 23 bases between them. Per the germline V gene, CDR1 is LGHNA and CDR2 is YNFKEQ. The CDR3 covers 19 residues. This chain's CDR3 is CASSPMIRTGVDNTGELFF. The DNA for the CDR3 is TGTGCCAGCAGCCCCATGATTCGTACAGGAGTTGACAACACCGGGGAGCTGTTTTTT.

This clone came up once. The rearrangement links TRBV6-5 to TRBJ1-5; D is perhaps TRBD1 (5 bases). V was clipped by 0 bases and J by 2 bases, with 8 bases between them. The CDR3 consists of 15 residues. CDR1 is MNHEY, CDR2 SVGAGI, per germline. Here the CDR3 reads CASSYSGGGNQPQHF. The CDR3 nucleotides are TGTGCCAGCAGTTACTCTGGAGGGGGCAATCAGCCCCAGCATTTT.

The chain recombines TRBV4-1 with TRBJ2-4; 9 bases align to TRBD2. The CDR3 runs to 14 residues. J was trimmed by 6 bases and V by 4 bases; bases with no gene match: 4. The germline CDR1 and CDR2 sequences are MGHRA and YSYEKL. This CDR3 is CASSPLAGPNIQYF. CDR3 in DNA: TGCGCCAGCAGCCCTCTAGCGGGACCAAACATTCAGTACTTC.

The chain links TRBV5-8 to TRBJ2-2; D call uncertain. V was shortened by 2 bases and J by 7 bases, with 18 bases between the two germline ends. This CDR3 has 16 amino acids. Germline lookup yields CDR1 SGHTS and CDR2 YDEGEE. The CDR3 bases are TGTGCCAGCAGCTTTTCCGAGAGTAATTCGGGCGGGGAGCTGTTTTTT. Residues: CASSFSESNSGGELFF.